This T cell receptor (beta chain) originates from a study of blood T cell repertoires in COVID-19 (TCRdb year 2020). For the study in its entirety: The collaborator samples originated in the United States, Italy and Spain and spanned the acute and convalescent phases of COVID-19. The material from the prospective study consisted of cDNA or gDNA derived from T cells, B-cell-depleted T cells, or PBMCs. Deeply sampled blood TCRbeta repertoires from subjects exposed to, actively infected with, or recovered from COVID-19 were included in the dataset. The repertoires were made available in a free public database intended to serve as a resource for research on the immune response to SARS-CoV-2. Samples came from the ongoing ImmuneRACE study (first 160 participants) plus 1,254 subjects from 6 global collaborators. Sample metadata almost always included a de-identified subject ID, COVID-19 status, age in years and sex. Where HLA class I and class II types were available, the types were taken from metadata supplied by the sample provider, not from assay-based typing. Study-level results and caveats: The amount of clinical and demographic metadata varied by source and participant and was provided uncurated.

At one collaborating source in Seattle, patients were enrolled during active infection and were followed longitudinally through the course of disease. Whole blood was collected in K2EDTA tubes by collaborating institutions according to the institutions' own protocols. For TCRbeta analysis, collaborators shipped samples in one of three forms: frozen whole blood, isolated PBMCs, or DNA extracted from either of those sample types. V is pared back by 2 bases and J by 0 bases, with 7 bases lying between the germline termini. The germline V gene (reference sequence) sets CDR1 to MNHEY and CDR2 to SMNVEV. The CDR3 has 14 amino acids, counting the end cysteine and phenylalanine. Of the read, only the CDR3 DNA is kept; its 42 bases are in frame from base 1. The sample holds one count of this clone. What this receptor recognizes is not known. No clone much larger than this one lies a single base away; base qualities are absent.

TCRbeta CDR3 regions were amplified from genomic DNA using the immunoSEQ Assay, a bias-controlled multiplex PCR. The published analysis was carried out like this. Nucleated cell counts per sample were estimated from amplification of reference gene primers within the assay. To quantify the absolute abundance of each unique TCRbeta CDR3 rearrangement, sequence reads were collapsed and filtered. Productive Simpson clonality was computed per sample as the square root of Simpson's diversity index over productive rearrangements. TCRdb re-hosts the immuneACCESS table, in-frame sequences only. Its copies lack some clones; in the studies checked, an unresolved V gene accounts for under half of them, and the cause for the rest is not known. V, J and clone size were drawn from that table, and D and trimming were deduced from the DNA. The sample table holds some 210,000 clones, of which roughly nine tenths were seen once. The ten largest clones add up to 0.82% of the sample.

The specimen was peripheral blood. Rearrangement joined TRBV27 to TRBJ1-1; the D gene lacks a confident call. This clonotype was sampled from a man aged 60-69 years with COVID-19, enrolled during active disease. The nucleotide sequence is TGTGCCAGCAGTTTACGCGCCATGAACACTGAAGCTTTCTTT. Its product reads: CASSLRAMNTEAFF.